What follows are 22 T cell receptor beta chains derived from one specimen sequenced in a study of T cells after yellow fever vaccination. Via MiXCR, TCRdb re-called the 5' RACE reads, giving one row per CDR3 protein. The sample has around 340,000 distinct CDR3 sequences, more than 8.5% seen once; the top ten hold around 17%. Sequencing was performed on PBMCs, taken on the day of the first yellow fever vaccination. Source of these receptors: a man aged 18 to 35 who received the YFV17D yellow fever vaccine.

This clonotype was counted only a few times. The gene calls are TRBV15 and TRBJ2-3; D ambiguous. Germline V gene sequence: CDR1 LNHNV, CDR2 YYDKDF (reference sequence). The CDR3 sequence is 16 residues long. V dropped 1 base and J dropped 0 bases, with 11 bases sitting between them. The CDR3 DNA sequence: TGTGCCACCAGCAGAGCCCCCCCTCTGAGCACAGATACGCAGTATTTT. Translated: CATSRAPPLSTDTQYF.

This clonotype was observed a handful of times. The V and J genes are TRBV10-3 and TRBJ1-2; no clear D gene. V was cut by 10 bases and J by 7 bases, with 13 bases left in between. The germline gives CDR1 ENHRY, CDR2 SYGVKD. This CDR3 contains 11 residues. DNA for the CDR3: TGTGCCACTACTATGGGCGGTGGCTACACCTTC. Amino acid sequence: CATTMGGGYTF.

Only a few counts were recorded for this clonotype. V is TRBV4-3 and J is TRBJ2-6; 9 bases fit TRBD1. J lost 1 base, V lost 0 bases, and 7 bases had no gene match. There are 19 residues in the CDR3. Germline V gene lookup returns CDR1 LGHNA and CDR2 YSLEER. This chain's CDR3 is CASSQEVQGAGSGANVLTF. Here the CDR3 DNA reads TGCGCCAGCAGCCAAGAAGTACAGGGGGCTGGGTCTGGGGCCAACGTCCTGACTTTC.

CDR3 amino acids: CASETSGGLGTEAFF. The CDR3 DNA is TGTGCCAGCGAGACCTCTGGGGGGCTTGGGACTGAAGCTTTCTTT. This chain links TRBV7-8 with TRBJ1-1; D perhaps matches TRBD1 (6 bases). There are 15 residues in the CDR3. V was cut by 8 bases and J by 5 bases, with 21 bases left in between. Germline loops: CDR1 SGHVS, CDR2 FQNEAQ. Variable domain in full (rest from reference TRBV7-8 and TRBJ1-1): GAGVSQSPRYKVAKRGQDVALRCDPISGHVSLFWYQQALGQGPEFLTYFQNEAQLDKSGLPSDRFFAERPEGSVSTLKIQRTQQEDSAVYLCASETSGGLGTEAFFGQGTRLTVV.

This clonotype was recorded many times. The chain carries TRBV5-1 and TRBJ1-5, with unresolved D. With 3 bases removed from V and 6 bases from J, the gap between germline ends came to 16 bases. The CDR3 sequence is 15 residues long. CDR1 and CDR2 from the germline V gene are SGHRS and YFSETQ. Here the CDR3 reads CASSSLGIQGQPQHF. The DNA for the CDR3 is TGCGCCAGCAGCTCCCTAGGTATTCAAGGTCAGCCCCAGCATTTT.

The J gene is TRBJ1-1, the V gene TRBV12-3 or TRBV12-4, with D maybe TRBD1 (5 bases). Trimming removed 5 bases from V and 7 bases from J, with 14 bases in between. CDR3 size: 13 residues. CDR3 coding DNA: TGTGCCAGCAGTCCCCTCGGGGGTATTGAAGCTTTCTTT. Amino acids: CASSPLGGIEAFF.

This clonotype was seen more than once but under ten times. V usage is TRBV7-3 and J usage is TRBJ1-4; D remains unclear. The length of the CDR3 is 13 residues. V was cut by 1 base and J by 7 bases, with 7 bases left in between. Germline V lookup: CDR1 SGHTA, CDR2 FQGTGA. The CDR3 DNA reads TGTGCCAGCAGCTTAAGAGGAGGTGAAAAACTGTTTTTT. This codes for CASSLRGGEKLFF.

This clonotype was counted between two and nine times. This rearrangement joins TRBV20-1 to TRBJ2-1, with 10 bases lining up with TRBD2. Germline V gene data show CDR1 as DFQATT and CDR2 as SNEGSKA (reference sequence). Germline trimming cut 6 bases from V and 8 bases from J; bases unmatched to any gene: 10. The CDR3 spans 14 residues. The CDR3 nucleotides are TGCAGTGCCCCACGGGCTAGCGGGGGATATGAGCAGTTCTTC. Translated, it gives CSAPRASGGYEQFF.

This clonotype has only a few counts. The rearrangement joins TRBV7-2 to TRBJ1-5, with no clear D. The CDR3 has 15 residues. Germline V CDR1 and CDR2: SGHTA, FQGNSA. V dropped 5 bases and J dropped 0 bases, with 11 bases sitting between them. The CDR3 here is CASSLDDYSNQPQHF. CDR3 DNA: TGTGCCAGCAGCCTCGACGATTATAGCAATCAGCCCCAGCATTTT.

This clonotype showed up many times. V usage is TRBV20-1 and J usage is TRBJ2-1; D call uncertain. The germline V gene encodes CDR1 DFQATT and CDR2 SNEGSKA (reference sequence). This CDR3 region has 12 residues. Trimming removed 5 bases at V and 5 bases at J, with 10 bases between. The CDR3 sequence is CSAWLRNNEQFF. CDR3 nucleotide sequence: TGCAGTGCTTGGCTGAGGAACAATGAGCAGTTCTTC.

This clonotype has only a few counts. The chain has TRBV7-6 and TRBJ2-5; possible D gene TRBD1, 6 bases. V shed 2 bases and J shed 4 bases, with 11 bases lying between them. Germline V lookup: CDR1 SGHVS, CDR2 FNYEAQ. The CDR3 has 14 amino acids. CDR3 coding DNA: TGTGCCAGCAGCTTATATCAGGGGAGAGAGACCCAGTACTTC. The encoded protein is CASSLYQGRETQYF.

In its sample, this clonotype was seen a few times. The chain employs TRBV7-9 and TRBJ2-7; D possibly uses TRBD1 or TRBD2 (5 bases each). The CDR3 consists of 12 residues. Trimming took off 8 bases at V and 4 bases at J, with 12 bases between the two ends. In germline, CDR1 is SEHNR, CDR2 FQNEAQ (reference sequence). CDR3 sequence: CASSWGSYEQYV. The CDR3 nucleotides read TGTGCCAGCTCCTGGGGGTCATACGAGCAGTACGTC.

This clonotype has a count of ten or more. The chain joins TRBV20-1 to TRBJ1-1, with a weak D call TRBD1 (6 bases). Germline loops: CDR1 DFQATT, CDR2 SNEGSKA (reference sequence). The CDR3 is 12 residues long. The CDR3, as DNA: TGCAGCGCAAGACAGGAGCCTTTAGGGGCTTTCTTT. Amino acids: CSARQEPLGAFF.

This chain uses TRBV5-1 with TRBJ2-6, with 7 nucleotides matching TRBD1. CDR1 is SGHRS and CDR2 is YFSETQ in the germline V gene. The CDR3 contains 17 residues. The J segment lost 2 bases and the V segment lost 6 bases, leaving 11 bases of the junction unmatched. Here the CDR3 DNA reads TGCGCCAGCACCCTCCGAGCGACAGGGACTGGGGCCAACGTCCTGACTTTC. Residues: CASTLRATGTGANVLTF.

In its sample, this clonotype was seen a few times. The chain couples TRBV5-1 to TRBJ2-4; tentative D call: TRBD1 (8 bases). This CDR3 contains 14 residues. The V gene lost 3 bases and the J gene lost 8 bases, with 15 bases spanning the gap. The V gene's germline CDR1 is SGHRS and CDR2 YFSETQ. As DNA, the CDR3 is TGCGCCAGCAGCTCGGACAGGGAGGGGGACATTCAGTACTTC. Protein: CASSSDREGDIQYF.

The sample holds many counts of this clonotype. The chain's CDR3 is CASSLVRGRTDTQYF. The CDR3 nucleotides are TGTGCCAGCAGCTTAGTTCGGGGGCGGACAGATACGCAGTATTTT. This chain uses TRBV7-9 with TRBJ2-3; D could derive from TRBD1 or TRBD2 (6 bases each). The CDR3 is made up of 15 amino acids. Trimming removed 1 base at V and 3 bases at J, with 11 bases between. The germline V gene has CDR1 SEHNR and CDR2 FQNEAQ (reference sequence). Combining the CDR3 with reference TRBV7-9 and TRBJ2-3 gives the whole variable domain DTGVSQNPRHKITKRGQNVTFRCDPISEHNRLYWYRQTLGQGPEFLTYFQNEAQLEKSRLLSDRFSAERPKGSFSTLEIQRTEQGDSAMYLCASSLVRGRTDTQYFGPGTRLTVL.

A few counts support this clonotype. This chain's CDR3 is CASRSDGSSYNEQFF. The CDR3 DNA sequence: TGTGCCAGCCGCTCGGACGGAAGCTCCTACAATGAGCAGTTCTTC. This chain joins TRBV7-2 and TRBJ2-1; no reliable D call. The CDR3 runs to 15 residues. The V gene's germline CDR1 is SGHTA and CDR2 FQGNSA. Trimming pared 8 bases from V and 0 bases from J, leaving 14 bases between.

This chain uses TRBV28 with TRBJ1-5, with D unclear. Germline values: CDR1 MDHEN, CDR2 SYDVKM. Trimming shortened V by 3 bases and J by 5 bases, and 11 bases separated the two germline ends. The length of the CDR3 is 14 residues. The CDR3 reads CASSFHERYQPQHF. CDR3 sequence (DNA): TGTGCCAGCAGTTTTCACGAGCGATATCAGCCCCAGCATTTT.

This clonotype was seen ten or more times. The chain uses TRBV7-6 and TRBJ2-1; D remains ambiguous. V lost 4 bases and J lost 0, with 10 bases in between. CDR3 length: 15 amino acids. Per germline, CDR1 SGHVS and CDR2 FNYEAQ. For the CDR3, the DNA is TGTGCCAGCAGCTCGGACCTTAGCTCCTACAATGAGCAGTTCTTC. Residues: CASSSDLSSYNEQFF. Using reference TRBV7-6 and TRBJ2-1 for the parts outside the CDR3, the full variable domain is GAGVSQSPRYKVTKRGQDVALRCDPISGHVSLYWYRQALGQGPEFLTYFNYEAQQDKSGLPNDRFSAERPEGSISTLTIQRTEQRDSAMYRCASSSDLSSYNEQFFGPGTRLTVL.

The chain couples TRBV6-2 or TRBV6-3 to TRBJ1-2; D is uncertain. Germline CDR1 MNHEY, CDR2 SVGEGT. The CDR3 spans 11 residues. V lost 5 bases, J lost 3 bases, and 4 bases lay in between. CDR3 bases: TGTGCCAGCAGTCAGTACTATGGCTACACCTTC. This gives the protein CASSQYYGYTF.

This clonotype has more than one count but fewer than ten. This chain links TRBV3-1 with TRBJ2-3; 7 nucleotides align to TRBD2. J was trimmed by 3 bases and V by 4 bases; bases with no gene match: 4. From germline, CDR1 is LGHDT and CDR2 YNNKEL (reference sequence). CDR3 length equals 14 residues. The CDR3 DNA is TGTGCCAGCAGCCGCTTGGGGGGGACAGATACGCAGTATTTT. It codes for CASSRLGGTDTQYF.

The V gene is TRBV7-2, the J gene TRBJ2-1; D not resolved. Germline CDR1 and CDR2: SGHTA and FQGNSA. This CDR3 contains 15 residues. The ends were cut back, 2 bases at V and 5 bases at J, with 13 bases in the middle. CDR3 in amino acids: CASSLSWKGDNEQFF. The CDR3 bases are TGTGCCAGCAGCTTATCGTGGAAGGGCGACAATGAGCAGTTCTTC.